The rows below give T cell receptor beta chains drawn from one sample of a study of blood T cell repertoires in COVID-19. Assay: immunoSEQ multiplex PCR; the TCRdb copy retains only in-frame clones and omits some. The sample gives 120,000 to 150,000 clones, more than 80% of which show up once; approximately 9.2% is in the top ten. Source material: peripheral blood. The receptor source for this set is a human donor with acute or convalescent COVID-19. The donor label of this sample is uncertain. CDR3s include the opening cysteine and the closing phenylalanine or tryptophan. A D gene is named only where the DNA matches it firmly. Only some rows state a clone size, as once, few, many or a class for expanded clones.

CDR3 DNA: TGTGCCAGCAGCCCACAGGGGGGTGGGTATGGCTACACCTTC
CDR3 protein: CASSPQGGGYGYTF
clone size: -
V gene: TRBV7-2
J gene: TRBJ1-2
D gene: TRBD1

CDR3 DNA: TGTGCCAGCAGCTTAGTACCGGCAGGGGGCCCGTACAATGAGCAGTTCTTC
CDR3 protein: CASSLVPAGGPYNEQFF
clone size: once
V gene: TRBV11-2
J gene: TRBJ2-1
D gene: TRBD1

CDR3 DNA: TGTGCCTGGAGTACCGGGACAGGGGTTTATAATTCACCCCTCCACTTT
CDR3 protein: CAWSTGTGVYNSPLHF
clone size: -
V gene: TRBV30
J gene: TRBJ1-6
D gene: TRBD1

CDR3 DNA: TGTGCCAGCAGTACCGGACAGAGCAATCAGCCCCAGCATTTT
CDR3 protein: CASSTGQSNQPQHF
clone size: -
V gene: TRBV6-5
J gene: TRBJ1-5
D gene: -

CDR3 DNA: TGTGCCAGCAGCTCCCCACTGACAGATAACACCGGGGAGCTGTTTTTT
CDR3 protein: CASSSPLTDNTGELFF
clone size: -
V gene: TRBV5-6
J gene: TRBJ2-2
D gene: -

CDR3 DNA: TGTGCCAGCAGCCAGGTGGAAGGCCCGAATCAGCCCCAGCATTTT
CDR3 protein: CASSQVEGPNQPQHF
clone size: -
V gene: TRBV7-6
J gene: TRBJ1-5
D gene: -

CDR3 DNA: TGCGCCAGCAGCTTGGGGCAGGGTTTAGTCGATTCACCCCTCCACTTT
CDR3 protein: CASSLGQGLVDSPLHF
clone size: -
V gene: TRBV5-1
J gene: TRBJ1-6
D gene: -

CDR3 DNA: TGTGCCAGCAGTCGACGGGATTCACCCCTCCACTTT
CDR3 protein: CASSRRDSPLHF
clone size: -
V gene: TRBV12-3/TRBV12-4
J gene: TRBJ1-6
D gene: -

CDR3 DNA: TGTGCCAGCAGCTTGGCTCACGGTAGTCTCGAGCAGTACTTC
CDR3 protein: CASSLAHGSLEQYF
clone size: -
V gene: TRBV5-6
J gene: TRBJ2-7
D gene: -

CDR3 DNA: TGTGCCACCTCTGGGGGACAGGGTGGAGGTTTTAGTGAGCAGTTCTTC
CDR3 protein: CATSGGQGGGFSEQFF
clone size: -
V gene: TRBV24-1
J gene: TRBJ2-1
D gene: TRBD1

CDR3 DNA: TGTGCCAGCAGCTTAGTGGAGGGCAGGGAGGACACCATATATTTT
CDR3 protein: CASSLVEGREDTIYF
clone size: -
V gene: TRBV7-2
J gene: TRBJ1-3
D gene: -

CDR3 DNA: TGTGCCACCAGGGGCCCCAGCACAGATACGCAGTATTTT
CDR3 protein: CATRGPSTDTQYF
clone size: -
V gene: TRBV24-1
J gene: TRBJ2-3
D gene: -

CDR3 DNA: TGTGCCATCAGGAAGGGACAGGGGACCTACGAGCAGTACTTC
CDR3 protein: CAIRKGQGTYEQYF
clone size: -
V gene: TRBV10-3
J gene: TRBJ2-7
D gene: TRBD1

CDR3 DNA: TGTGCCAGCAGCTTAAGACAGGGAGAAAGGCACGAGCAGTACTTC
CDR3 protein: CASSLRQGERHEQYF
clone size: -
V gene: TRBV7-2
J gene: TRBJ2-7
D gene: TRBD1

CDR3 DNA: TGTGCCATCAAGGGGACAGGGAAATCGAACACTGAAGCTTTCTTT
CDR3 protein: CAIKGTGKSNTEAFF
clone size: -
V gene: TRBV10-3
J gene: TRBJ1-1
D gene: TRBD1

CDR3 DNA: TGTGCCAGCAGCCCCATGGTTAGGGGGGGGAACACTGAAGCTTTCTTT
CDR3 protein: CASSPMVRGGNTEAFF
clone size: -
V gene: TRBV7-6
J gene: TRBJ1-1
D gene: -

CDR3 DNA: TGTGCCTGGAGTGGAGTTACCAATCAGCCCCAGCATTTT
CDR3 protein: CAWSGVTNQPQHF
clone size: -
V gene: TRBV30
J gene: TRBJ1-5
D gene: -

CDR3 DNA: TGTGCCAGTAGCCAACAGGGCGCCTACGAGCAGTACTTC
CDR3 protein: CASSQQGAYEQYF
clone size: -
V gene: TRBV19
J gene: TRBJ2-7
D gene: -

CDR3 DNA: TGTGCCAGTAGGATCAACGGGGGACCAGATACGCAGTATTTT
CDR3 protein: CASRINGGPDTQYF
clone size: -
V gene: TRBV19
J gene: TRBJ2-3
D gene: -

CDR3 DNA: TGTGCCAGCAGTTTAAACTTTTTTTCTAACGAGCAGTACTTC
CDR3 protein: CASSLNFFSNEQYF
clone size: once
V gene: TRBV27
J gene: TRBJ2-7
D gene: -

CDR3 DNA: TGTGCCAGTCTCAGTATAGTGGGACAGATTAACACTGAAGCTTTCTTT
CDR3 protein: CASLSIVGQINTEAFF
clone size: -
V gene: TRBV19
J gene: TRBJ1-1
D gene: TRBD1

CDR3 DNA: TGTGCCAGCAGCTTAGTTGCGGGACAGCTATCGGAGCAGTACTTC
CDR3 protein: CASSLVAGQLSEQYF
clone size: -
V gene: TRBV7-9
J gene: TRBJ2-7
D gene: -

CDR3 DNA: TGTGCCAGCAGTTCATTAGGACAGTCTACTAGCACAGATACGCAGTATTTT
CDR3 protein: CASSSLGQSTSTDTQYF
clone size: -
V gene: TRBV27
J gene: TRBJ2-3
D gene: -

CDR3 DNA: TGTGCCACCATGTTCGGTGGTGATTCACCCCTCCACTTT
CDR3 protein: CATMFGGDSPLHF
clone size: -
V gene: TRBV6-6
J gene: TRBJ1-6
D gene: -

CDR3 DNA: TGTGCCAGCAGTTTTCGAGGAGTTCAGCCCCAGCATTTT
CDR3 protein: CASSFRGVQPQHF
clone size: -
V gene: TRBV27
J gene: TRBJ1-5
D gene: -

CDR3 DNA: TGTGCCAGCAGTTACTCGTCGGGAGGGGACTATGGCTACACCTTC
CDR3 protein: CASSYSSGGDYGYTF
clone size: -
V gene: TRBV6-5
J gene: TRBJ1-2
D gene: -

CDR3 DNA: TGTGCCAGCAGTTTGGGTAGCGGTAATGATACGCAGTATTTT
CDR3 protein: CASSLGSGNDTQYF
clone size: -
V gene: TRBV12-1
J gene: TRBJ2-3
D gene: -

CDR3 DNA: TGTGCCAGCAGCTCAGGGTTGGACGACGAGCAGTACTTC
CDR3 protein: CASSSGLDDEQYF
clone size: once
V gene: TRBV11-3
J gene: TRBJ2-7
D gene: -

CDR3 DNA: TGTGCCAGCAGGACCCACGGCGGCGGCACTGAAGCTTTCTTT
CDR3 protein: CASRTHGGGTEAFF
clone size: -
V gene: TRBV11-2
J gene: TRBJ1-1
D gene: -

CDR3 DNA: TGTGCCAGCAGTCCACCAACAGGGTTTGCGACCCAGTACTTC
CDR3 protein: CASSPPTGFATQYF
clone size: -
V gene: TRBV6-5
J gene: TRBJ2-5
D gene: -

CDR3 DNA: TGTGCCAGCAGTTCCCAGTACACCGGGGAGCTGTTTTTT
CDR3 protein: CASSSQYTGELFF
clone size: -
V gene: TRBV6-2/TRBV6-3
J gene: TRBJ2-2
D gene: -

CDR3 DNA: TGTGCCATCAGCGACGTCCTGACAGGGGGAGGACCCCTCCACTTT
CDR3 protein: CAISDVLTGGGPLHF
clone size: few
V gene: TRBV10-3
J gene: TRBJ1-6
D gene: TRBD1

CDR3 DNA: TGTGCCAGCAGCTTTGAGGAATCCCTATACAATGAGCAGTTCTTC
CDR3 protein: CASSFEESLYNEQFF
clone size: -
V gene: TRBV7-2
J gene: TRBJ2-1
D gene: -

CDR3 DNA: TGTGCCAGCAGTTCGGCCAGGGGGAGCACTGAAGCTTTCTTT
CDR3 protein: CASSSARGSTEAFF
clone size: -
V gene: TRBV27
J gene: TRBJ1-1
D gene: TRBD1

CDR3 DNA: TGTGCCAGCAGCTTAGGTGACAGGCCGTATGGCTACACCTTC
CDR3 protein: CASSLGDRPYGYTF
clone size: -
V gene: TRBV13
J gene: TRBJ1-2
D gene: -

CDR3 DNA: TGTGCCAGCAGTGCAAAACCGGGACTAGCGGGGCGTGATGAGCAGTTCTTC
CDR3 protein: CASSAKPGLAGRDEQFF
clone size: -
V gene: TRBV6-1
J gene: TRBJ2-1
D gene: TRBD2

CDR3 DNA: TGCAGTGCTAGGGCCCAGCGAGCTTTCTTT
CDR3 protein: CSARAQRAFF
clone size: -
V gene: TRBV20-1
J gene: TRBJ1-1
D gene: -

CDR3 DNA: TGTGCCAGTAGTATACTATTCGATAACTATGGCTACACCTTC
CDR3 protein: CASSILFDNYGYTF
clone size: -
V gene: TRBV19
J gene: TRBJ1-2
D gene: -

CDR3 DNA: TGTGCCAGCAGTTTGGGTGGAGGGGAGACCCAGTACTTC
CDR3 protein: CASSLGGGETQYF
clone size: -
V gene: TRBV12-3/TRBV12-4
J gene: TRBJ2-5
D gene: -

CDR3 DNA: TGTGCCAGCAGTGGCGGGACAGGGGGTTTTGGCTACACCTTC
CDR3 protein: CASSGGTGGFGYTF
clone size: -
V gene: TRBV27
J gene: TRBJ1-2
D gene: TRBD1

CDR3 DNA: TGTGCCAGCAGCTTTACAGGGGGAACTGAAGCTTTCTTT
CDR3 protein: CASSFTGGTEAFF
clone size: -
V gene: TRBV11-2
J gene: TRBJ1-1
D gene: TRBD1